These 29 T cell receptor beta chains came from one sample sequenced in a study of blood T cell repertoires in COVID-19. Profiled with immunoSEQ multiplex PCR; TCRdb holds only in-frame clones, not every one. The profile shows some 70,000 clones, 91% of them singletons. The sequencing input was peripheral blood. The receptors shown here come from a human donor in a cohort sampled during active COVID-19.

This rearrangement joins TRBV3-1 (or the pseudogene TRBV3-2) to TRBJ1-3; 12 bases line up with TRBD1. From germline, CDR1 is LGHDT and CDR2 YNNKEL (reference sequence). CDR3 length: 20 amino acids. V was clipped by 3 bases and J by 2 bases; unmatched bases: 14. The CDR3 loop is CASSHFWGQGADDTGNTIYF. The CDR3, as DNA: TGTGCCAGCAGCCATTTTTGGGGACAGGGGGCGGATGATACTGGAAACACCATATATTTT.

The gene calls are TRBV3-1 (or the pseudogene TRBV3-2) and TRBJ1-1; the D gene is possibly TRBD1 (5 bases). The CDR3 length is 13 residues. Germline values: CDR1 LGHDT, CDR2 YNNKEL (reference sequence). The V gene lost 4 bases and the J gene lost 1 base, with 7 bases spanning the gap. CDR3 residues: CASSPDTNTEAFF. In DNA form, the CDR3 reads TGTGCCAGCAGCCCGGACACGAACACTGAAGCTTTCTTT.

V gene TRBV4-3 combines with J gene TRBJ2-3, with TRBD2 identical over 10 bases. Germline V gene lookup returns CDR1 LGHNA and CDR2 YSLEER. V lost 0 bases and J lost 5; bases outside the gene matches: 14. This CDR3 region has 19 residues. The CDR3 DNA is TGCGCCAGCAGCCAAGATGACCCAGCAGCGGGGGGGCCGGAAGATACGCAGTATTTT. It yields the protein CASSQDDPAAGGPEDTQYF.

The chain employs TRBV4-2 and TRBJ2-1; D remains unclear. V gave up 0 bases and J gave up 5 bases, with 5 bases separating them. The CDR3 is 13 amino acids. Germline CDR1 reads LGHNA; CDR2 reads YNFKEQ. CDR3 DNA: TGTGCCAGCAGCCAAGAGGCTGACAATGAGCAGTTCTTC. Its protein is CASSQEADNEQFF.

The V gene is TRBV28, the J gene TRBJ1-1, with D perhaps matching TRBD1 (5 bases). CDR1 and CDR2 from the germline V gene are MDHEN and SYDVKM. V was trimmed by 7 bases and J by 0 bases, leaving 12 bases between them. The CDR3 runs 14 residues. CDR3 in amino acids: CASINDRMNTEAFF. The DNA for the CDR3 is TGTGCCAGCATTAACGACAGAATGAACACTGAAGCTTTCTTT.

The chain uses TRBV28 and TRBJ2-1; 10 positions agree with TRBD2. The CDR3 contains 19 residues. The V gene end was trimmed by 6 bases and the J gene end by 4 bases; junction bases not matched to a gene: 18. From germline, CDR1 is MDHEN and CDR2 SYDVKM. CDR3 protein: CASRTPRTSGPKAYNEQFF. The CDR3 DNA sequence: TGTGCCAGCAGAACACCCCGGACTAGCGGCCCTAAGGCTTACAATGAGCAGTTCTTC.

This chain's CDR3 is CAISESHFRGSYEQYF. CDR3 nucleotides: TGTGCCATCAGTGAGTCCCATTTCCGGGGATCCTACGAGCAGTACTTC. The J gene is TRBJ2-7, the V gene TRBV10-3; D perhaps matches TRBD2 (5 bases). V lost 0 bases, J lost 1 base, and 13 bases lay in between. The CDR3 extends over 16 amino acids. Germline assignment: CDR1 ENHRY and CDR2 SYGVKD.

This clone has just one count. The germline gene is not matched at one end of the junction; a read error may be the cause. V gene TRBV7-7 combines with J gene TRBJ2-3, with TRBD2 identical over 10 bases. The CDR3 length is 14 residues. Germline V gives CDR1 SSHAT, CDR2 FNYEAQ (reference sequence). CDR3 residues: CASSLAGGADTQYF. Written as DNA, the CDR3 is TGTGCTAGCAGCTTAGCGGGGGGTGCAGATACGCAGTATTTT.

Concerning this clone: Other DNA sequences from this sample encode an identical CDR3 as well. The chain recombines TRBV5-1 with TRBJ1-1; no clear D gene. V lost 4 bases, J lost 1 base, and 8 bases lay in between. This CDR3 is built from 13 residues. CDR1 and CDR2 (germline): SGHRS, YFSETQ. DNA for the CDR3: TGCGCCAGCAGCCCGGGAGGGAACACTGAAGCTTTCTTT. This encodes CASSPGGNTEAFF. Together with reference TRBV5-1 and TRBJ1-1, the CDR3 gives the full variable domain: KAGVTQTPRYLIKTRGQQVTLSCSPISGHRSVSWYQQTPGQGLQFLFEYFSETQRNKGNFPGRFSGRQFSNSRSEMNVSTLELGDSALYLCASSPGGNTEAFFGQGTRLTVV.

The rearrangement links TRBV18 to TRBJ2-1, with 9 bases lining up with TRBD1. V lost 3 bases and J lost 13; bases outside the gene matches: 10. The germline CDR1 and CDR2 sequences are KGHSH and LQKENI. This CDR3 spans 14 amino acids. The CDR3 here is CASSPGTGFNFQFF. The CDR3 bases are TGTGCCAGCTCACCGGGGACAGGGTTTAATTTTCAGTTCTTC.

This clone was seen a single time. The chain couples TRBV2 to TRBJ2-1; possible D gene TRBD1, 5 bases. Germline loops: CDR1 SNHLY, CDR2 FYNNEI. The ends were cut back, 6 bases at V and 9 bases at J, with 6 bases in the middle. The CDR3 is 10 residues long. This CDR3 reads CASSQGEQFF. The CDR3 DNA reads TGTGCCAGCAGCCAGGGTGAGCAGTTCTTC.

The V call is TRBV19, the J call TRBJ2-1; the D is unclear. V shed 2 bases and J shed 7 bases, with 15 bases lying between them. The CDR3 consists of 15 residues. Germline V CDR1 and CDR2: LNHDA, SQIVND (reference sequence). CDR3 in amino acids: CASSINLGGSNEQFF. The CDR3 bases are TGTGCCAGTAGTATAAACCTCGGTGGTTCTAATGAGCAGTTCTTC.

The chain employs TRBV6-2 or TRBV6-3 and TRBJ2-2; no definite D call. Germline values: CDR1 MNHEY, CDR2 SVGEGT. Trimming cost V 5 bases and J 1 base, with 17 bases left between them. The CDR3 runs 17 residues. Here the CDR3 DNA reads TGTGCCAGCAGTACTTTCTATGCCCCCTTGAACACCGGGGAGCTGTTTTTT. Translation gives CASSTFYAPLNTGELFF.

The chain uses TRBV7-2 and TRBJ1-2; 9 bases match TRBD1. V was clipped by 5 bases and J by 6 bases; unmatched bases: 4. Germline CDR1 is SGHTA and CDR2 is FQGNSA. The CDR3 spans 13 residues. CDR3 protein: CASSRTGADGYTF. For the CDR3, the DNA is TGTGCCAGCAGCCGGACAGGGGCCGATGGCTACACCTTC.

In its sample, this clone was seen once. The chain combines TRBV19 with TRBJ2-3, with D perhaps matching TRBD1 (8 bases). Trimming took off 8 bases at V and 1 base at J, with 19 bases between the two ends. This CDR3 spans 16 amino acids. CDR1 is LNHDA and CDR2 is SQIVND in the germline V gene (reference sequence). In DNA, the CDR3 is TGTGCCAGTGAGCGGGGCAGGGGGCGCGGCACAGATACGCAGTATTTT. It codes for CASERGRGRGTDTQYF.

The genes are TRBV15 and TRBJ1-3, with TRBD1 as a possible D gene (5 bases). The CDR3 totals 15 residues. The germline V gene encodes CDR1 LNHNV and CDR2 YYDKDF (reference sequence). Trimming took 0 bases from V and 2 from J, leaving 8 bases between them. The CDR3 is CATSRDREAGNTIYF. The CDR3 nucleotides are TGTGCCACCAGCAGAGACAGGGAAGCTGGAAACACCATATATTTT.

The gene calls are TRBV6-2 or TRBV6-3 and TRBJ1-1; D might be TRBD1 (6 bases). V lost 5 bases to trimming and J lost 1 base, with 11 bases between them. Germline-derived CDR1 and CDR2 are MNHEY and SVGEGT. The CDR3 covers 14 residues. CDR3 in amino acids: CASSGWGPNTEAFF. CDR3 nucleotides: TGTGCCAGCAGTGGCTGGGGGCCGAACACTGAAGCTTTCTTT.

This chain joins TRBV5-1 and TRBJ2-5; maybe TRBD1 (5 bases). Per germline, CDR1 SGHRS and CDR2 YFSETQ. Trimming took 0 bases from V and 2 from J, leaving 11 bases between them. This CDR3 comprises 15 residues. CDR3 sequence (DNA): TGCGCCAGCAGCTTGGAGGGGCAGGGTCAAGAGACCCAGTACTTC. As protein: CASSLEGQGQETQYF.

The chain employs TRBV28 and TRBJ2-3, with 9 bases matching TRBD2. Germline values: CDR1 MDHEN, CDR2 SYDVKM. The length of the CDR3 is 16 residues. With 4 bases clipped from V and 6 bases from J, the junction kept 11 bases outside the gene matches. The CDR3 DNA reads TGTGCCAGCAGTTCTCCCTTAGCGGGGGTCGTGGATACGCAGTATTTT. It specifies CASSSPLAGVVDTQYF.

Here the CDR3 reads CASSPTVYNSPLHF. The CDR3, as DNA: TGTGCCAGCTCGCCGACAGTATATAATTCACCCCTCCACTTT. The genes are TRBV18 and TRBJ1-6; TRBD1 is a possible D gene (5 bases). CDR3 size: 14 residues. Germline CDR1 reads KGHSH; CDR2 reads LQKENI. Trimming took off 6 bases at V and 4 bases at J, with 10 bases between the two ends.

This clone was observed a single time. The V call is TRBV6-5, the J call TRBJ2-3; D not certain. This CDR3 region has 13 residues. V lost 8 bases to trimming and J lost 3 bases, with 12 bases between them. Germline V gives CDR1 MNHEY, CDR2 SVGAGI. CDR3 region: CASLRSGTDTQYF. The CDR3 DNA reads TGTGCCAGCCTAAGGAGTGGAACAGATACGCAGTATTTT.

The chain is built from TRBV27 and TRBJ2-3, with 10 bases matching TRBD2. The CDR3 consists of 19 residues. V was clipped by 2 bases and J by 1 base; unmatched bases: 12. CDR1 is MNHEY and CDR2 is SMNVEV in the germline V gene (reference sequence). The CDR3 DNA sequence: TGTGCCAGCAGTTTACTATCCCTAGCGGGGGCCGGGGGCACAGATACGCAGTATTTT. This gives the protein CASSLLSLAGAGGTDTQYF.

This sequence joins TRBV6-5 and TRBJ2-7; TRBD2 aligns across 13 bases. V shed 0 bases, J shed 5 bases, and the junction held 4 bases outside the gene matches. Per the germline V gene, CDR1 is MNHEY and CDR2 is SVGAGI. The CDR3 contains 16 residues. The CDR3, as DNA: TGTGCCAGCAGTTACTCGACTAGCGGGAGGTCCCACGAGCAGTACTTC. It yields the protein CASSYSTSGRSHEQYF.

The chain employs TRBV18 and TRBJ1-2; 8 nucleotides agree with TRBD1. Trimming removed 2 bases from V and 8 bases from J; junction bases left unmatched: 10. CDR1 is KGHSH, CDR2 LQKENI, per germline. This CDR3 is built from 15 residues. Here the CDR3 reads CASSPSTDRANGYTF. CDR3 DNA: TGTGCCAGCTCACCATCGACGGACAGGGCAAACGGCTACACCTTC.

The rearrangement links TRBV5-1 to TRBJ1-1; 8 bases line up with TRBD1. The CDR3 extends over 15 amino acids. The V gene's germline CDR1 is SGHRS and CDR2 YFSETQ. Trimming removed 2 bases from V and 3 bases from J; junction bases left unmatched: 6. DNA for the CDR3: TGCGCCAGCAGCTTCCAGGGGGCGCAGGACACTGAAGCTTTCTTT. Its protein is CASSFQGAQDTEAFF.

The rearrangement uses TRBV7-3 and TRBJ2-2, with a tentative D call TRBD2 (6 bases). The germline V and J ends were trimmed by 2 bases and 6 bases, with 16 bases remaining between them. Germline V gene sequence: CDR1 SGHTA, CDR2 FQGTGA. There are 16 residues in the CDR3. CDR3 sequence reads: CASSLRARGGAGELFF. Here the CDR3 DNA reads TGTGCCAGCAGCTTACGGGCACGCGGAGGGGCCGGGGAGCTGTTTTTT.

V and J are TRBV11-2 and TRBJ2-1; TRBD2 matches at 8 bases. The germline CDR1 and CDR2 sequences are SGHAT and FQNNGV. Trimming removed 6 bases from V and 6 bases from J; junction bases left unmatched: 4. This CDR3 has 13 residues. CDR3 sequence: CASRLGGANEQFF. The CDR3 nucleotides read TGTGCCAGCAGGCTCGGGGGGGCCAATGAGCAGTTCTTC.

To note about this clone: The junction shows a germline mismatch at one end, possibly a read error. The chain recombines TRBV5-6 with TRBJ1-2, with 7 bases matching TRBD1. CDR1 SGHDT and CDR2 YYEEEE come from the germline V gene. This CDR3 is built from 14 residues. DNA of the CDR3: TGTGCCAGCAGCCCATACTCGACAGGGCTCATGTTGTTCTTC. Amino acid sequence: CASSPYSTGLMLFF.

V is TRBV7-2 and J is TRBJ1-1; 7 nucleotides align to TRBD1. Unmatched junction bases numbered 7, after V lost 5 bases and J lost 10 bases. The CDR3 contains 12 residues. Germline V gene lookup returns CDR1 SGHTA and CDR2 FQGNSA. The CDR3 region has the DNA TGTGCCAGCAGCGACAGGGCGCTGGGAGCTTTCTTT. Protein: CASSDRALGAFF.